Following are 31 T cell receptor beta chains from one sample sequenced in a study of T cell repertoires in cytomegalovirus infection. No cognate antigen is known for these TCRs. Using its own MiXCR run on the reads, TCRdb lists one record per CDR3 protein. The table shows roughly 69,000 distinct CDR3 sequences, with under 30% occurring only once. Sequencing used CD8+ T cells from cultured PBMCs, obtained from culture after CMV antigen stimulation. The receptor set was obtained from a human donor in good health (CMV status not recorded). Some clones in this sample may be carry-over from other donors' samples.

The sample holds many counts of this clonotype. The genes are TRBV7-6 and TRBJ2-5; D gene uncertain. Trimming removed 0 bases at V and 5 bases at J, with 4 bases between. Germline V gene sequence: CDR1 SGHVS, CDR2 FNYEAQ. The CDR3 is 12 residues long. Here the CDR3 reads CASSLAGETQYF. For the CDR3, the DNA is TGTGCCAGCAGCTTAGCCGGTGAGACCCAGTACTTC. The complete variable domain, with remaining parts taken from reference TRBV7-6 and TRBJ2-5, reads GAGVSQSPRYKVTKRGQDVALRCDPISGHVSLYWYRQALGQGPEFLTYFNYEAQQDKSGLPNDRFSAERPEGSISTLTIQRTEQRDSAMYRCASSLAGETQYFGPGTRLLVL.

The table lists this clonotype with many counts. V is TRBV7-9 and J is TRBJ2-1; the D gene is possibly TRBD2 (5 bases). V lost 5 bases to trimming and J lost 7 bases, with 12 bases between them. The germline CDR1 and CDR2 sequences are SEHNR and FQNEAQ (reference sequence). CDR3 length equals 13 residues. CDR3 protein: CASSTNPGNEQFF. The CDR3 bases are TGTGCCAGCAGCACTAATCCGGGGAATGAGCAGTTCTTC.

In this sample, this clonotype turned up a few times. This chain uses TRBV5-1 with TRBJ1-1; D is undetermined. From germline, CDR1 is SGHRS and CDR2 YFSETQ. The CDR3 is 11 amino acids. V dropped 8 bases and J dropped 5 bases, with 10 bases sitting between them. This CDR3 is CASRLSTEAFF. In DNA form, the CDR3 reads TGCGCCAGTAGACTTAGTACTGAAGCTTTCTTT.

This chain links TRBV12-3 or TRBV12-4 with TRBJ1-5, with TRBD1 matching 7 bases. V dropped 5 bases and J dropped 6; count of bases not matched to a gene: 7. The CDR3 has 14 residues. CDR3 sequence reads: CASSMRQGTQPQHF. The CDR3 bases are TGTGCCAGCAGTATGAGACAGGGAACTCAGCCCCAGCATTTT.

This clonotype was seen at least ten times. DNA of the CDR3: TGCGCCAGCAGCCAAGCGATCGACAGGGATGGGGAGACCCAGTACTTC. Translated, it gives CASSQAIDRDGETQYF. The rearrangement uses TRBV4-3 and TRBJ2-5, with 7 bases matching TRBD1. V lost 1 base to trimming and J lost 5 bases; unmatched junction nucleotides: 10. The CDR3 runs 16 residues. Germline CDR1 is LGHNA and CDR2 is YSLEER.

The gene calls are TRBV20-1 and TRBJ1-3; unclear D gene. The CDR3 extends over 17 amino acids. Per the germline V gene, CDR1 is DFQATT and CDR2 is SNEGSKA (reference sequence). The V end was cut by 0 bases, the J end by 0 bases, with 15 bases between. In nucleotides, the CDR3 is TGCAGTGCTAGAGATCAAAAAACGTGGGGCTCTGGAAACACCATATATTTT. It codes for CSARDQKTWGSGNTIYF.

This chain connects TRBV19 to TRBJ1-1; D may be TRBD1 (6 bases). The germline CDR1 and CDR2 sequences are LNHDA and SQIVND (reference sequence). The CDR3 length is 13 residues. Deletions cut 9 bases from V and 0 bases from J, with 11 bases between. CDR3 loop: CASAHRVNTEAFF. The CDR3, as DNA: TGTGCCAGCGCTCACAGGGTGAACACTGAAGCTTTCTTT.

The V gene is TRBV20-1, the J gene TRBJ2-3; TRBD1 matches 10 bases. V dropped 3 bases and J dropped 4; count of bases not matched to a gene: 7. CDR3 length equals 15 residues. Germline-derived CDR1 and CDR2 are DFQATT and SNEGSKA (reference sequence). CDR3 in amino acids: CSARPGTGDADTQYF. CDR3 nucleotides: TGCAGTGCTAGGCCCGGGACAGGGGACGCAGATACGCAGTATTTT.

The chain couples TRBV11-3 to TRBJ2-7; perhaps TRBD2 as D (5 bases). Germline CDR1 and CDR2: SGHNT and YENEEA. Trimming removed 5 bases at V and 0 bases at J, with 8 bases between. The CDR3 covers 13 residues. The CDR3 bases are TGTGCCAGCAGCATAACTAGCTCCTACGAGCAGTACTTC. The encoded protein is CASSITSSYEQYF.

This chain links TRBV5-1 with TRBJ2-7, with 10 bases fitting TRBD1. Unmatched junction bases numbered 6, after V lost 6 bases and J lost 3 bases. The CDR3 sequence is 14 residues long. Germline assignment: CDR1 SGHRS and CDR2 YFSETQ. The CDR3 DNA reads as TGCGCCAGCAACACGGACAGGGGGGGCTACGAGCAGTACTTC. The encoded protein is CASNTDRGGYEQYF.

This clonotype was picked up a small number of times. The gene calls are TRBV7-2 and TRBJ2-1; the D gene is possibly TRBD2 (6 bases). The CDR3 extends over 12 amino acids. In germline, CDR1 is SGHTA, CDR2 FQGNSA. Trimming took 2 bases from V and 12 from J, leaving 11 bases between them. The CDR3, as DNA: TGTGCCAGCAGCTTAAGGCGGGAAGGGCAGTTCTTC. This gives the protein CASSLRREGQFF.

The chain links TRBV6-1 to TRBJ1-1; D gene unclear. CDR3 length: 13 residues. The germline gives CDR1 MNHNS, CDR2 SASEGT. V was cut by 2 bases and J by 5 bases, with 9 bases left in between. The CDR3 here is CASSEMGATEAFF. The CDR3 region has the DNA TGTGCCAGCAGTGAAATGGGTGCGACTGAAGCTTTCTTT.

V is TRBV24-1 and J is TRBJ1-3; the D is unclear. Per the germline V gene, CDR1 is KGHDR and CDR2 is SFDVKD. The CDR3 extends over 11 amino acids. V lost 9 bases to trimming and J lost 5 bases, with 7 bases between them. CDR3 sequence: CATGCRNTIYF. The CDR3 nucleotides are TGTGCCACCGGGTGCCGAAACACCATATATTTT.

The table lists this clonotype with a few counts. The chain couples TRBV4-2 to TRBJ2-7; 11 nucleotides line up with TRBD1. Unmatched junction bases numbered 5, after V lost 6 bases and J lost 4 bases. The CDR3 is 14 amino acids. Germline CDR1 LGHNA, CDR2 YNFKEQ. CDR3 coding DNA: TGTGCCAGCAGTCCGGGACAGGGGGAGTACGAGCAGTACTTC. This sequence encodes CASSPGQGEYEQYF.

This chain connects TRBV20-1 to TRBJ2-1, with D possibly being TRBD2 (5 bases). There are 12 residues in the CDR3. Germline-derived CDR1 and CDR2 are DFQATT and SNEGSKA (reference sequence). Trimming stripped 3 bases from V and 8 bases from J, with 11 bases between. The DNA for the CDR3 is TGCAGTGCTAGCCCCGGGAACCATGAGCAGTTCTTC. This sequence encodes CSASPGNHEQFF.

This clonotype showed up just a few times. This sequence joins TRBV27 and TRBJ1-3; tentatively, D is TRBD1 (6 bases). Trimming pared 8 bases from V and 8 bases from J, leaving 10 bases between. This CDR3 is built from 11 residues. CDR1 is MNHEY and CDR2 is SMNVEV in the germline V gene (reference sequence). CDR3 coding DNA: TGTGCCAGCTCCAGGGGTGACACCATATATTTT. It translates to CASSRGDTIYF.

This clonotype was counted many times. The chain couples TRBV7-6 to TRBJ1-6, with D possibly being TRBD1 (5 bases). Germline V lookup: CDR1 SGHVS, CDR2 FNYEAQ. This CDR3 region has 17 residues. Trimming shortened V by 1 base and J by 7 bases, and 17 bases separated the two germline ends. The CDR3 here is CASSLGQTVHENSPLHF. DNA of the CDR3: TGTGCCAGCAGCTTAGGGCAGACAGTGCACGAGAATTCACCCCTCCACTTT. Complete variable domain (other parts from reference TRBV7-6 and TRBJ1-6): GAGVSQSPRYKVTKRGQDVALRCDPISGHVSLYWYRQALGQGPEFLTYFNYEAQQDKSGLPNDRFSAERPEGSISTLTIQRTEQRDSAMYRCASSLGQTVHENSPLHFGNGTRLTVT.

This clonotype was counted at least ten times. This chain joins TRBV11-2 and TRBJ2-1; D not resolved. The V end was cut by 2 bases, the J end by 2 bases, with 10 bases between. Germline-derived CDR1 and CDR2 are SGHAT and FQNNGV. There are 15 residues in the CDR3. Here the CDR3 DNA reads TGTGCCAGCAGCTTAAGGCTAGGACCCTACAATGAGCAGTTCTTC. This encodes CASSLRLGPYNEQFF.

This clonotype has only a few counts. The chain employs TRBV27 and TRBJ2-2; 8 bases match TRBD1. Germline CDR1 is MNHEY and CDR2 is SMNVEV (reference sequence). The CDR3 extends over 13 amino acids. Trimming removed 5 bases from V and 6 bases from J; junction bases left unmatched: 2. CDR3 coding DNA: TGTGCCAGCAGTATACAGGGGGCCGGGGAGCTGTTTTTT. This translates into CASSIQGAGELFF.

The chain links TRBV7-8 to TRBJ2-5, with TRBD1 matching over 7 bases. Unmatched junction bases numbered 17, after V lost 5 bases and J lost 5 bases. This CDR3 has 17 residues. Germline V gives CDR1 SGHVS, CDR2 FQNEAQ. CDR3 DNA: TGTGCCAGCAGCCTGCGACAGGGCCTAAGAGAAGGGGAGACCCAGTACTTC. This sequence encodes CASSLRQGLREGETQYF.

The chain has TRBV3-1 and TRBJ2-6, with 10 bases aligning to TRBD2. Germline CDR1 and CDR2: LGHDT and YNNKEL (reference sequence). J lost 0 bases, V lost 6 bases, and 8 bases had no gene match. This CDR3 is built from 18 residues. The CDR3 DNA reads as TGTGCCAGCAGAAGAACTAGCGGGGTCAACTCTGGGGCCAACGTCCTGACTTTC. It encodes CASRRTSGVNSGANVLTF.

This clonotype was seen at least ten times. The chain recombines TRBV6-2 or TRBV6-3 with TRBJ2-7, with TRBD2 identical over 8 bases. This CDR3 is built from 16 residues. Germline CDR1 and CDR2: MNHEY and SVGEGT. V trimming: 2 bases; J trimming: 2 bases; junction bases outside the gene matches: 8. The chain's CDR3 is CASSYERGSLPYEQYF. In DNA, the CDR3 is TGTGCCAGCAGTTACGAGCGGGGGAGCCTCCCCTACGAGCAGTACTTC.

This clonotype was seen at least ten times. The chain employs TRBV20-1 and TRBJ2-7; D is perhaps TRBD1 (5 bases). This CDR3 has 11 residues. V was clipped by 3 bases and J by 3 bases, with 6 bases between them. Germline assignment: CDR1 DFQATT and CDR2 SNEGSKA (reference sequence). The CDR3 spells CSARDNYEQYF. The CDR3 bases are TGCAGTGCTAGGGACAACTACGAGCAGTACTTC.

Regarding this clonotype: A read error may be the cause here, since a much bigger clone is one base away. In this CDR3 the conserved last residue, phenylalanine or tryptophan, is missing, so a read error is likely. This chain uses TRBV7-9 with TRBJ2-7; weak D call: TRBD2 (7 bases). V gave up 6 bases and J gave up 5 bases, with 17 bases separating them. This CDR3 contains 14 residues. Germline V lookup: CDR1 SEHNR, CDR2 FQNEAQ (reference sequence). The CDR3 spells CASRSGEGFDEQYI. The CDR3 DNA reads TGTGCCAGCAGGTCAGGGGAGGGATTTGACGAGCAGTACATC.

CDR3 protein: CASSFSAGEYQETQYF. The CDR3 nucleotides read TGTGCCAGCAGTTTCTCAGCGGGAGAGTACCAAGAGACCCAGTACTTC. The chain carries TRBV27 and TRBJ2-5; TRBD2 agrees at 8 bases. The J segment lost 0 bases and the V segment lost 3 bases, leaving 6 bases of the junction unmatched. The V gene's germline CDR1 is MNHEY and CDR2 SMNVEV (reference sequence). The CDR3 loop spans 16 amino acids.

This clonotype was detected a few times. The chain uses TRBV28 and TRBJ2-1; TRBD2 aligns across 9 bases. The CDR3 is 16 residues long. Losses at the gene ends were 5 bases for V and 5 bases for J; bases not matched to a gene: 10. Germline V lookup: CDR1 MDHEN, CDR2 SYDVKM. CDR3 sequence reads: CASSPHGLAGNNEQFF. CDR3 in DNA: TGTGCCAGCAGTCCCCATGGGCTAGCGGGGAACAATGAGCAGTTCTTC.

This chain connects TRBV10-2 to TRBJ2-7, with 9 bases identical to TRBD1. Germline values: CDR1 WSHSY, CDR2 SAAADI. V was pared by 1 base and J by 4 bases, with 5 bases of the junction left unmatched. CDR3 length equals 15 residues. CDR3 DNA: TGCGCCAGCAGTGAGTTGACAGGGGGTCCGTACGAGCAGTACTTC. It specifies CASSELTGGPYEQYF.

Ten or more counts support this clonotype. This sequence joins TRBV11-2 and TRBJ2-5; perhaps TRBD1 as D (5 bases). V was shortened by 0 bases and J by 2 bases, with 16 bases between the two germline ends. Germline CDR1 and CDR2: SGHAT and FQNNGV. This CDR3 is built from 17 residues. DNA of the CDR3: TGTGCCAGCAGCTTAGATTCGACAGATTTAGCTCAAGAGACCCAGTACTTC. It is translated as CASSLDSTDLAQETQYF.

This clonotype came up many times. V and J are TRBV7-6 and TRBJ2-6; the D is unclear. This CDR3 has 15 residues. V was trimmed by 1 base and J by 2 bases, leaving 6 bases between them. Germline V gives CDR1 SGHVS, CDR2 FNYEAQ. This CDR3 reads CASSLEGTGANVLTF. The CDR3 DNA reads TGTGCCAGCAGCTTAGAAGGAACTGGGGCCAACGTCCTGACTTTC.

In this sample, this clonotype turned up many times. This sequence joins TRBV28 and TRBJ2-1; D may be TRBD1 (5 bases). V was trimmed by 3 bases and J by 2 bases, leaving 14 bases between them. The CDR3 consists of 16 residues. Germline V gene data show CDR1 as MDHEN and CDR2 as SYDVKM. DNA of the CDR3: TGTGCCAGCAGTTTTAGGGGCCGCGGTACCTACAATGAGCAGTTCTTC. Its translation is CASSFRGRGTYNEQFF.

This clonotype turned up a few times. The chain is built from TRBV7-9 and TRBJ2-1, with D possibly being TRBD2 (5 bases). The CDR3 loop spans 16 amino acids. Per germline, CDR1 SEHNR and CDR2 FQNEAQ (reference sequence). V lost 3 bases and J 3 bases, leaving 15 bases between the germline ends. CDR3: CASSFTLDLYYNEQFF. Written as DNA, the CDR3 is TGTGCCAGCAGCTTTACCCTGGACTTATACTACAATGAGCAGTTCTTC.